A single sample gave rise to the 18 T cell receptor beta chains below, sequenced in a study of blood T cell repertoires in COVID-19. Data came from immunoSEQ multiplex PCR; TCRdb stores just in-frame clones and leaves some out. The sample carries around 270,000 clones, around 89% recorded once. The sample consisted of peripheral blood. These receptors originate from a man between 60 and 75 years old who had recovered from COVID-19.

This chain connects TRBV30 to TRBJ1-2, with D maybe TRBD1 (5 bases). This CDR3 region has 13 residues. The V gene lost 3 bases and the J gene lost 4 bases, with 12 bases spanning the gap. Per the germline V gene, CDR1 is GTSNPN and CDR2 is SVGIG (reference sequence). CDR3 bases: TGTGCCTGGAGGCCAGGACAAATCTATGGCTACACCTTC. Translation gives CAWRPGQIYGYTF.

The chain couples TRBV5-5 to TRBJ1-2; possible D gene TRBD1, 6 bases. Germline values: CDR1 SGHKS, CDR2 YYEKEE (reference sequence). This CDR3 is 16 amino acids long. V lost 4 bases to trimming and J lost 3 bases, with 19 bases between them. The CDR3 region has the DNA TGTGCCAGCAGCCAAGCTTGGGAGGGGGGCGACTATGGCTACACCTTC. Protein sequence: CASSQAWEGGDYGYTF. Drawing the rest from reference TRBV5-5 and TRBJ1-2, the complete variable domain is DAGVTQSPTHLIKTRGQQVTLRCSPISGHKSVSWYQQVLGQGPQFIFQYYEKEERGRGNFPDRFSARQFPNYSSELNVNALLLGDSALYLCASSQAWEGGDYGYTFGSGTRLTVV.

This chain uses TRBV7-9 with TRBJ1-1, with TRBD1 matching over 9 bases. CDR3 length: 15 amino acids. Germline lookup yields CDR1 SEHNR and CDR2 FQNEAQ (reference sequence). After removal of 6 bases from V and 0 bases from J, the junction contained 5 bases not matched to a gene. The CDR3 DNA reads as TGTGCCAGCAGTCTTGGGACAGGGATGAACACTGAAGCTTTCTTT. This codes for CASSLGTGMNTEAFF. Together with reference TRBV7-9 and TRBJ1-1, the CDR3 gives the full variable domain: DTGVSQNPRHKITKRGQNVTFRCDPISEHNRLYWYRQTLGQGPEFLTYFQNEAQLEKSRLLSDRFSAERPKGSFSTLEIQRTEQGDSAMYLCASSLGTGMNTEAFFGQGTRLTVV.

The V call is TRBV6-5, the J call TRBJ1-2, with a possible D match to TRBD1 (6 bases). Trimming stripped 9 bases from V and 5 bases from J, with 22 bases between. Germline-derived CDR1 and CDR2 are MNHEY and SVGAGI. The CDR3 length is 15 residues. The CDR3 here is CASIGGGRGEYGYTF. CDR3 DNA sequence: TGTGCCAGTATTGGGGGGGGCAGGGGAGAATATGGCTACACCTTC.

V and J are TRBV12-3 or TRBV12-4 and TRBJ2-2; D not resolved. The ends were cut back, 5 bases at V and 6 bases at J, with 7 bases in the middle. This CDR3 is 12 amino acids long. This chain's CDR3 is CASSPRAGELFF. CDR3 DNA: TGTGCCAGCAGTCCACGCGCCGGGGAGCTGTTTTTT.

This clone was seen just once. V and J are TRBV19 and TRBJ2-5; D possibly corresponds to TRBD1 (6 bases). The CDR3 runs 13 residues. Trimming removed 5 bases at V and 2 bases at J, with 9 bases between. From germline, CDR1 is LNHDA and CDR2 SQIVND (reference sequence). This chain's CDR3 is CASSWDNQETQYF. DNA for the CDR3: TGTGCCAGTAGTTGGGACAATCAAGAGACCCAGTACTTC.

The rearrangement links TRBV7-6 to TRBJ1-4; D perhaps matches TRBD1 (6 bases). Germline CDR1 SGHVS, CDR2 FNYEAQ. Deletions cut 6 bases from V and 5 bases from J, with 16 bases between. The CDR3 has 15 residues. The CDR3 sequence: CASRLRVDRNEKLFF. In DNA, the CDR3 is TGTGCCAGCAGGTTAAGAGTGGACAGAAATGAAAAACTGTTTTTT.

The chain carries TRBV7-9 and TRBJ1-2, with 8 nucleotides matching TRBD1. The CDR3 length is 13 residues. Unmatched junction bases numbered 6, after V lost 5 bases and J lost 7 bases. From germline, CDR1 is SEHNR and CDR2 FQNEAQ (reference sequence). The CDR3 DNA reads TGTGCCAGCAGCGACAGGGGATTATCTGGCTACACCTTC. This translates into CASSDRGLSGYTF.

The CDR3 is CASSPIQGYGYTF. Here the CDR3 DNA reads TGTGCCAGCTCACCTATACAGGGCTATGGCTACACCTTC. The V call is TRBV18, the J call TRBJ1-2, with a weak D call TRBD1 (6 bases). CDR3 length: 13 residues. Germline assignment: CDR1 KGHSH and CDR2 LQKENI. With 3 bases removed from V and 4 bases from J, the gap between germline ends came to 9 bases.

The V and J genes are TRBV4-1 and TRBJ1-5, with D unclear. The length of the CDR3 is 16 residues. V lost 2 bases to trimming and J lost 3 bases, with 14 bases between them. Looked up from germline, CDR1 is MGHRA and CDR2 is YSYEKL. CDR3 sequence reads: CASSQIIQTYNQPQHF. Here the CDR3 DNA reads TGCGCCAGCAGCCAAATTATACAGACCTACAATCAGCCCCAGCATTTT.

The chain carries TRBV5-1 and TRBJ2-1; 12 bases map to TRBD2. The germline V gene encodes CDR1 SGHRS and CDR2 YFSETQ. With V trimmed by 7 bases and J by 5 bases, 4 bases remained unmatched. This CDR3 contains 14 residues. The CDR3 DNA follows: TGCGCCAGCGGCAGACTAGCGGGGGACAATGAGCAGTTCTTC. This sequence encodes CASGRLAGDNEQFF.

The table lists this clone with a few counts. The V call is TRBV30, the J call TRBJ2-7; 8 nucleotides align to TRBD1. The CDR3 spans 14 residues. After removal of 4 bases from V and 1 base from J, the junction contained 6 bases not matched to a gene. Germline CDR1 is GTSNPN and CDR2 is SVGIG (reference sequence). The CDR3 DNA reads TGTGCCTGGACCATTACAGGGGGATCCTACGAGCAGTACTTC. Amino acids: CAWTITGGSYEQYF. Filled out from reference TRBV30 and TRBJ2-7, the complete variable domain reads SQTIHQWPATLVQPVGSPLSLECTVEGTSNPNLYWYRQAAGRGLQLLFYSVGIGQISSEVPQNLSASRPQDRQFILSSKKLLLSDSGFYLCAWTITGGSYEQYFGPGTRLTVT.

The genes are TRBV2 and TRBJ2-3; 10 positions agree with TRBD1. V trimming: 4 bases; J trimming: 0 bases; junction bases outside the gene matches: 1. Germline CDR1 is SNHLY and CDR2 is FYNNEI. CDR3 length: 15 residues. The CDR3 DNA is TGTGCCAGCAGTGGACAGGGGGCGAGCACAGATACGCAGTATTTT. Protein: CASSGQGASTDTQYF. The entire variable domain, with the rest obtained from reference TRBV2 and TRBJ2-3, is as follows: EPEVTQTPSHQVTQMGQEVILRCVPISNHLYFYWYRQILGQKVEFLVSFYNNEISEKSEIFDDQFSVERPDGSNFTLKIRSTKLEDSAMYFCASSGQGASTDTQYFGPGTRLTVL.

V usage is TRBV6-6 and J usage is TRBJ1-5; weak D call: TRBD1 (6 bases). Germline V CDR1 and CDR2: MNHNY, SVGAGI (reference sequence). This CDR3 is built from 15 residues. The V end lost 2 bases, the J end lost 1 base, and 9 bases lay between the germline ends. Written as DNA, the CDR3 is TGTGCCAGCAGTTACCACAGGGCAAGCAATCAGCCCCAGCATTTT. Translated, it gives CASSYHRASNQPQHF.

This clone was found a few times. The chain links TRBV29-1 to TRBJ1-6; 9 bases agree with TRBD1. V shed 5 bases and J 8 bases; nucleotides not matched to a gene: 4. CDR3 size: 13 residues. Looked up from germline, CDR1 is SQVTM and CDR2 is ANQGSEA. This chain's CDR3 is CSVQTGGDSPLHF. The CDR3 DNA is TGCAGCGTTCAAACAGGGGGCGATTCACCCCTCCACTTT.

The chain couples TRBV7-8 to TRBJ2-1, with 9 bases matching TRBD2. Germline V CDR1 and CDR2: SGHVS, FQNEAQ. This CDR3 comprises 13 residues. The junction had 8 bases not matched to a gene; V was cut back by 5 bases and J by 12 bases. CDR3 nucleotides: TGTGCCAGCAGCCCTAGGGAAGCGGGGGGGCAGTTCTTC. This sequence encodes CASSPREAGGQFF.

The rearrangement links TRBV7-2 to TRBJ1-4, with 7 bases lining up with TRBD1. The CDR3 runs 16 residues. CDR1 and CDR2 (germline): SGHTA, FQGNSA. V shed 4 bases, J shed 3 bases, and the junction held 8 bases outside the gene matches. Here the CDR3 DNA reads TGTGCCAGCAGCTGGTCTATCGGGACAGCTAATGAAAAACTGTTTTTT. Protein sequence: CASSWSIGTANEKLFF.

The chain is built from TRBV29-1 and TRBJ2-7, with 7 bases that match TRBD2. CDR3 length: 14 residues. V trimming: 3 bases; J trimming: 2 bases; junction bases outside the gene matches: 7. From germline, CDR1 is SQVTM and CDR2 ANQGSEA. The CDR3 DNA sequence: TGCAGCGTTGAGAGGGAGGGGTTTCCCTACGAGCAGTACTTC. Its translation is CSVEREGFPYEQYF.